Listed here are 20 T cell receptor beta chains from one sample, sequenced in a study of neurological immune-mediated disorders. Time point: longitudinal time-point 3. TCRdb independently ran MiXCR on the 5' RACE reads; one entry per CDR3 protein. The sample yields tens of thousands of distinct CDR3 sequences, approximately 11% seen once. The sample comprised PBMCs. These receptor sequences come from a male donor with HTLV-1-associated myelopathy (HAM/TSP).

This clonotype was detected many times. A much larger clone differs from this one at a single base, so this may be a read error. J is TRBJ1-6 and V is TRBV5-1, with TRBD1 identical over 7 bases. The CDR3 runs to 15 residues. CDR1 SGHRS and CDR2 YFSETQ come from the germline V gene. The V segment lost 4 bases and the J segment 7 bases; nucleotides outside the gene matches: 8. The CDR3 DNA follows: TGCGCCAGCAGCCCCCCCGGGACAGCAAATTCACCCCTCCACTTT. Protein: CASSPPGTANSPLHF. Filled out from reference TRBV5-1 and TRBJ1-6, the complete variable domain reads KAGVTQTPRYLIKTRGQQVTLSCSPISGHRSVSWYQQTPGQGLQFLFEYFSETQRNKGNFPGRFSGRQFSNSRSEMNVSTLELGDSALYLCASSPPGTANSPLHFGNGTRLTVT.

This clonotype has a handful of counts. The chain has TRBV27 and TRBJ1-2; D is unclear. The germline gives CDR1 MNHEY, CDR2 SMNVEV (reference sequence). Trimming removed 7 bases at V and 0 bases at J, with 12 bases between. The CDR3 extends over 14 amino acids. CDR3 region: CASTRGGTNYGYTF. The CDR3 coding sequence is TGTGCCAGCACCCGGGGAGGGACTAACTATGGCTACACCTTC.

In this sample, this clonotype turned up many times. The rearrangement links TRBV5-1 to TRBJ1-2, with a tentative D call TRBD1 (5 bases). The CDR3 is made up of 14 amino acids. The V end was cut by 0 bases, the J end by 4 bases, with 10 bases between. Germline V gives CDR1 SGHRS, CDR2 YFSETQ. This CDR3 reads CASSLGGAGYGYTF. The CDR3 nucleotides read TGCGCCAGCAGCTTGGGGGGCGCGGGCTATGGCTACACCTTC.

This clonotype was seen ten or more times. The V call is TRBV4-3, the J call TRBJ2-2, with 10 bases identical to TRBD1. V lost 2 bases, J lost 6 bases, and 6 bases stayed unmatched. Looked up from germline, CDR1 is LGHNA and CDR2 is YSLEER. CDR3 size: 16 residues. CDR3 nucleotide sequence: TGCGCCAGCAGCCAATCCGGGACAGGGGTTTCCGGGGAGCTGTTTTTT. This sequence encodes CASSQSGTGVSGELFF.

This clonotype occurred once. This rearrangement joins TRBV28 to TRBJ2-1, with D possibly matching TRBD1 (6 bases). Germline CDR1 and CDR2: MDHEN and SYDVKM. The CDR3 extends over 18 amino acids. Trimming shortened V by 3 bases and J by 0 bases, and 18 bases separated the two germline ends. Here the CDR3 DNA reads TGTGCCAGCAGTTTTTTAAAGCACAGGGTCAGCTCCTACAATGAGCAGTTCTTC. It is translated as CASSFLKHRVSSYNEQFF.

This clonotype was recorded at least ten times. The gene calls are TRBV20-1 and TRBJ2-1; the D gene is possibly TRBD2 (6 bases). Germline CDR1 DFQATT, CDR2 SNEGSKA (reference sequence). The CDR3 runs to 14 residues. With 2 bases removed from V and 4 bases from J, the gap between germline ends came to 12 bases. The DNA of the CDR3 is TGCAGTGCTAGACACGCGGGGAAATACAATGAGCAGTTCTTC. Protein: CSARHAGKYNEQFF.

The table lists this clonotype with a few counts. A much larger clonotype is one base distant, so this may be a read error. V and J are TRBV25-1 and TRBJ1-2, with D possibly matching TRBD1 (5 bases). Per the germline V gene, CDR1 is MGHDK and CDR2 is SYGVNS. The CDR3 totals 14 residues. Trimming cost V 4 bases and J 6 bases, with 15 bases left between them. The CDR3 region is CASSALLGVHGYTF. The CDR3 nucleotides read TGTGCCAGCAGTGCCTTATTAGGGGTGCATGGCTACACCTTC.

This clonotype was detected ten times or more. This chain connects TRBV6-5 to TRBJ2-1; tentative D call: TRBD1 (6 bases). This CDR3 contains 12 residues. Trimming pared 6 bases from V and 8 bases from J, leaving 11 bases between. CDR1 MNHEY and CDR2 SVGAGI come from the germline V gene. The CDR3 region is CASRHRAHEQFF. CDR3 DNA: TGTGCCAGCAGGCACAGGGCACATGAGCAGTTCTTC.

This clonotype has ten or more counts. V and J are TRBV5-1 and TRBJ1-4, with D perhaps matching TRBD1 (6 bases). Germline V gene lookup returns CDR1 SGHRS and CDR2 YFSETQ. Between the trimmed V and J ends, which lost 4 bases and 7 bases, there was a span of 14 bases. CDR3 size: 14 residues. The CDR3, as DNA: TGCGCCAGCAGCGGCAGGGGAGGTGGTGAAAAACTGTTTTTT. This gives the protein CASSGRGGGEKLFF.

This clonotype was recorded many times. This CDR3 is CASSLDVGPGANVLTF. The CDR3 bases are TGTGCCAGCAGCTTAGATGTGGGGCCCGGGGCCAACGTCCTGACTTTC. The V and J genes are TRBV11-2 and TRBJ2-6; possibly TRBD1 for D (5 bases). Germline CDR1 reads SGHAT; CDR2 reads FQNNGV. The CDR3 totals 16 residues. The germline V and J ends were trimmed by 0 bases and 4 bases, with 10 bases remaining between them.

This clonotype was seen repeatedly, ten times or more. The chain has TRBV6-5 and TRBJ2-5; D possibly matches TRBD1 or TRBD2 (6 bases each). The CDR3 length is 14 residues. The V gene's germline CDR1 is MNHEY and CDR2 SVGAGI. Deletions cut 6 bases from V and 1 base from J, with 12 bases between. CDR3 sequence (DNA): TGTGCCAGCAGGCTACAGGGACTCCAAGAGACCCAGTACTTC. It encodes CASRLQGLQETQYF.

This clonotype was detected ten times or more. V is TRBV5-1 and J is TRBJ2-7; D is uncertain. Trimming cost V 2 bases and J 4 bases, with 16 bases left between them. The CDR3 is made up of 15 amino acids. CDR1 and CDR2 (germline): SGHRS, YFSETQ. DNA for the CDR3: TGCGCCAGCAGCTTCCAAGGGATCCCCCTTTACGAGCAGTACTTC. This encodes CASSFQGIPLYEQYF.

This clonotype is medium-sized (0.01 to 0.1%). The genes are TRBV7-2 and TRBJ1-5, with TRBD1 identical over 8 bases. Germline V gene sequence: CDR1 SGHTA, CDR2 FQGNSA. Losses at the gene ends were 2 bases for V and 4 bases for J; bases not matched to a gene: 10. The CDR3 spans 17 residues. CDR3: CASSLSVRQGSNQPQHF. The CDR3 nucleotides read TGTGCCAGCAGCTTATCCGTTAGACAGGGGTCTAATCAGCCCCAGCATTTT.

Many counts were recorded for this clonotype. V usage is TRBV20-1 and J usage is TRBJ1-2, with D perhaps TRBD1 (5 bases). The CDR3 runs 13 residues. In germline, CDR1 is DFQATT, CDR2 SNEGSKA (reference sequence). With 6 bases removed from V and 3 bases from J, the gap between germline ends came to 14 bases. CDR3: CSATGTADYGYTF. In DNA, the CDR3 is TGCAGTGCAACCGGGACGGCCGACTATGGCTACACCTTC.

This clonotype was detected many times. This sequence joins TRBV6-6 and TRBJ1-1; 8 bases are a match to TRBD1. Germline CDR1 and CDR2: MNHNY and SVGAGI (reference sequence). The CDR3 contains 13 residues. V lost 7 bases, J lost 3 bases, and 4 bases stayed unmatched. The CDR3 region has the DNA TGTGCCAGCACCCAGGGGGCGTACACTGAAGCTTTCTTT. It encodes CASTQGAYTEAFF.

This clonotype has a count of ten or more. The chain combines TRBV9 with TRBJ2-6; 8 nucleotides line up with TRBD2. V lost 4 bases, J lost 0 bases, and 3 bases stayed unmatched. The CDR3 contains 16 residues. Germline V gene sequence: CDR1 SGDLS, CDR2 YYNGEE. As DNA, the CDR3 is TGTGCCAGCAGCCCCCGGGAGGGCTCTGGGGCCAACGTCCTGACTTTC. Protein product: CASSPREGSGANVLTF.

The chain couples TRBV20-1 to TRBJ2-7; 8 positions match TRBD2. The CDR3 extends over 14 amino acids. V dropped 2 bases and J dropped 3; count of bases not matched to a gene: 6. Germline V gene data show CDR1 as DFQATT and CDR2 as SNEGSKA (reference sequence). Written as DNA, the CDR3 is TGCAGTGCTAGACCTTCCGGGGGGGTCTACGAGCAGTACTTC. It translates to CSARPSGGVYEQYF.

This clonotype was observed many times. The V and J genes are TRBV7-2 and TRBJ1-2; possibly TRBD1 for D (6 bases). This CDR3 comprises 14 residues. With 2 bases removed from V and 2 bases from J, the gap between germline ends came to 9 bases. Germline CDR1 and CDR2: SGHTA and FQGNSA. As DNA, the CDR3 is TGTGCCAGCAGCTTAACGGGGACAAACTATGGCTACACCTTC. This translates into CASSLTGTNYGYTF.

By share, this clonotype ranks as medium-sized. CDR3 in amino acids: CAISLSLGDYEQYF. The DNA for the CDR3 is TGTGCCATCAGTCTCTCTCTGGGAGACTACGAGCAGTACTTC. This chain connects TRBV10-3 to TRBJ2-7, with D possibly being TRBD2 (5 bases). Germline CDR1 ENHRY, CDR2 SYGVKD. V lost 5 bases and J 3 bases, leaving 14 bases between the germline ends. The CDR3 runs 14 residues.

Details on this clonotype: This may stem from a read error, because a much larger clone lies one nucleotide away. The chain recombines TRBV29-1 with TRBJ2-1; weak D call: TRBD1 (6 bases). Germline lookup yields CDR1 SQVTM and CDR2 ANQGSEA. This CDR3 is built from 13 residues. V was trimmed by 6 bases and J by 5 bases, leaving 14 bases between them. CDR3: CSVVQGTNNEQFF. The CDR3 coding sequence is TGCAGCGTGGTACAGGGAACCAACAATGAGCAGTTCTTC.